This T cell receptor beta chain was sequenced in a study of shared clonotypes between healthy human individuals. Trimming shortened V by 4 bases and J by 3 bases, and 18 bases separated the two germline ends. Germline V lookup: CDR1 SQVTM, CDR2 ANQGSEA. The length of the CDR3 is 15 residues. Several immunoSEQ plates held equal portions of the genomic DNA taken from each subset. Profiled with immunoSEQ multiplex PCR; TCRdb holds only in-frame clones, not every one. Here the sample spans some 2.4 million clones, approximately 94% being singletons. The chain links TRBV29-1 to TRBJ1-1, with TRBD1 as a possible D gene (5 bases). This TCR derives from a man in his late teens or twenties in good health. Some clones in this sample may be carry-over from other donors' samples. Sequences were obtained from naive CD4+ T cells from PBMCs. Subset here: CD45RA+ positively selected. The CDR3 reads CSVGGAIRGDTEAFF. Written as DNA, the CDR3 is TGCAGCGTTGGTGGGGCAATTCGGGGGGACACTGAAGCTTTCTTT. Full variable domain (rest looked up from reference TRBV29-1 and TRBJ1-1): SAVISQKPSRDICQRGTSLTIQCQVDSQVTMMFWYRQQPGQSLTLIATANQGSEATYESGFVIDKFPISRPNLTFSTLTVSNMSPEDSSIYLCSVGGAIRGDTEAFFGQGTRLTVV.